The rows below give T cell receptor beta chains drawn from one sample of a study of cytomegalovirus exposure and HLA in healthy donors. Only in-frame clones appear in the TCRdb table, and some are missing; sequencing was by immunoSEQ multiplex PCR. The data contain approximately 110,000 clones, less than 80% of them singletons. The sample taken for sequencing was PBMCs. Receptors originate from a woman under 40 in good health and CMV-seronegative. Both conserved end residues are part of each CDR3. The order of the fields is CDR3 DNA, CDR3 protein, CDR3 length, J gene, D gene, V gene, clone size. D genes are given only for firm matches. For some rows the clone size is stated as once, few or many, or as a class when expanded; others skip it.

cdr3_nt: TGTGCCAGCAGCTCCCCGGGACAGGGATCTTCCACTGAAGCTTTCTTT; cdr3_aa: CASSSPGQGSSTEAFF; cdr3_length: 16; j_call: TRBJ1-1; d_call: TRBD1; v_call: TRBV5-6; clone_size: few
cdr3_nt: TGTGCCAGCAGCCAAACGACAGGGGTCTATGGCTACACCTTC; cdr3_aa: CASSQTTGVYGYTF; cdr3_length: 14; j_call: TRBJ1-2; d_call: TRBD1; v_call: TRBV27; clone_size: .
cdr3_nt: TGTGCCACCAGCAGAGGGTTGTCGCCGAGCTACAATGAGCAGTTCTTC; cdr3_aa: CATSRGLSPSYNEQFF; cdr3_length: 16; j_call: TRBJ2-1; d_call: .; v_call: TRBV15; clone_size: .
cdr3_nt: TGTGCCAGCAGCCTTAGCGGGAGTGACTACGAGCAGTACTTC; cdr3_aa: CASSLSGSDYEQYF; cdr3_length: 14; j_call: TRBJ2-7; d_call: TRBD2; v_call: TRBV9; clone_size: once
cdr3_nt: TGTGCCAGCAGCTTAGCGGAGACCGGATACGAGCAGTACTTC; cdr3_aa: CASSLAETGYEQYF; cdr3_length: 14; j_call: TRBJ2-7; d_call: .; v_call: TRBV7-8; clone_size: few
cdr3_nt: TGCGCCAGCAGCCAAGATGAGACGGGGGCGAACACCGGGGAGCTGTTTTTT; cdr3_aa: CASSQDETGANTGELFF; cdr3_length: 17; j_call: TRBJ2-2; d_call: .; v_call: TRBV4-1; clone_size: .
cdr3_nt: TGTGCCAGCAACGGGAGGGGCGCCTACAATGAGCAGTTCTTC; cdr3_aa: CASNGRGAYNEQFF; cdr3_length: 14; j_call: TRBJ2-1; d_call: TRBD2; v_call: TRBV2; clone_size: once
cdr3_nt: TGCAGCGTTGAAGATCGGGGTCCGGCACCCTCTGGGGCCAACGTCCTGACTTTC; cdr3_aa: CSVEDRGPAPSGANVLTF; cdr3_length: 18; j_call: TRBJ2-6; d_call: .; v_call: TRBV29-1; clone_size: .
cdr3_nt: TGTGCCAGCAGCTCTTCGTGTCAGGGGGCGCGGACTGAAGCTTTCTTT; cdr3_aa: CASSSSCQGARTEAFF; cdr3_length: 16; j_call: TRBJ1-1; d_call: TRBD1; v_call: TRBV5-4; clone_size: .
cdr3_nt: TGTGCCTGGAGTGTAGGGGACAGGGGGGAGCTGTTTTTT; cdr3_aa: CAWSVGDRGELFF; cdr3_length: 13; j_call: TRBJ2-2; d_call: TRBD1; v_call: TRBV30; clone_size: few
cdr3_nt: TGTGCCAGCGGTGGGGTCACAGGGTTCGGCACTGAAGCTTTCTTT; cdr3_aa: CASGGVTGFGTEAFF; cdr3_length: 15; j_call: TRBJ1-1; d_call: .; v_call: TRBV19; clone_size: few
cdr3_nt: TGTGCCAGCAGCTACGGACTAGCGGGAGGGCCGGCCGGGGAGCTGTTTTTT; cdr3_aa: CASSYGLAGGPAGELFF; cdr3_length: 17; j_call: TRBJ2-2; d_call: TRBD2; v_call: TRBV7-2; clone_size: .
cdr3_nt: TGTGCCAGCGGCCCTACTAGCGGGAGGAGGTTTGAGCAGTTCTTC; cdr3_aa: CASGPTSGRRFEQFF; cdr3_length: 15; j_call: TRBJ2-1; d_call: TRBD2; v_call: TRBV11-2; clone_size: .
cdr3_nt: TGTGCCAGCAGTTTCGAAGCGGGAGCCTACAATGAGCAGTTCTTC; cdr3_aa: CASSFEAGAYNEQFF; cdr3_length: 15; j_call: TRBJ2-1; d_call: TRBD2; v_call: TRBV6-6; clone_size: .
cdr3_nt: TGTGCCACCAGCAGACCGGGGAACTCTGAAGCTTTCTTT; cdr3_aa: CATSRPGNSEAFF; cdr3_length: 13; j_call: TRBJ1-1; d_call: .; v_call: TRBV15; clone_size: .
cdr3_nt: TGCGCCAGCAGTGAGTCAGTGGGACAGGGGTCGGAAGCTTTCTTT; cdr3_aa: CASSESVGQGSEAFF; cdr3_length: 15; j_call: TRBJ1-1; d_call: TRBD1; v_call: TRBV10-1; clone_size: .
cdr3_nt: TGCGCCAGCAGCCAAGGGAGTACGAACACCGGGGAGCTGTTTTTT; cdr3_aa: CASSQGSTNTGELFF; cdr3_length: 15; j_call: TRBJ2-2; d_call: .; v_call: TRBV4-1; clone_size: .
cdr3_nt: TGTGCCAGCAGCTCCACACTAGTCGCGAACACCGGGGAGCTGTTTTTT; cdr3_aa: CASSSTLVANTGELFF; cdr3_length: 16; j_call: TRBJ2-2; d_call: .; v_call: TRBV11-2; clone_size: .
cdr3_nt: TGTGCCAGCCAACCCTTGGGCAGCTCCTACGAGCAGTACTTC; cdr3_aa: CASQPLGSSYEQYF; cdr3_length: 14; j_call: TRBJ2-7; d_call: .; v_call: TRBV28; clone_size: .
cdr3_nt: TGTGCCAGCAGCCCGGGGTCTGGGGCCAACGTCCTGACTTTC; cdr3_aa: CASSPGSGANVLTF; cdr3_length: 14; j_call: TRBJ2-6; d_call: .; v_call: TRBV14; clone_size: once
cdr3_nt: TGTGCCAGCAGCTCCATCTACTACGAGCAGTACTTC; cdr3_aa: CASSSIYYEQYF; cdr3_length: 12; j_call: TRBJ2-7; d_call: .; v_call: TRBV7-2; clone_size: few
cdr3_nt: TGCGCCAGCAACTTGGAGGGACAGGGTGATTATGAGCAGTTCTTC; cdr3_aa: CASNLEGQGDYEQFF; cdr3_length: 15; j_call: TRBJ2-1; d_call: TRBD1; v_call: TRBV5-1; clone_size: .
cdr3_nt: TGCGCCAGCAGCCCCGCCTCCTACGAGCAGTACTTC; cdr3_aa: CASSPASYEQYF; cdr3_length: 12; j_call: TRBJ2-7; d_call: .; v_call: TRBV5-1; clone_size: few
cdr3_nt: TGTGCCAGCAGTCTAGCGGGGGGCAGGGGGATGACCTACGAGCAGTACTTC; cdr3_aa: CASSLAGGRGMTYEQYF; cdr3_length: 17; j_call: TRBJ2-7; d_call: TRBD2; v_call: TRBV27; clone_size: few
cdr3_nt: TGTGCCTGGAGTGACAGGGTTGGCTACACCTTC; cdr3_aa: CAWSDRVGYTF; cdr3_length: 11; j_call: TRBJ1-2; d_call: .; v_call: TRBV30; clone_size: .
cdr3_nt: TGCGCCAGCAGCCAAGCGTCGATTACGGGGGATACGCAGTATTTT; cdr3_aa: CASSQASITGDTQYF; cdr3_length: 15; j_call: TRBJ2-3; d_call: .; v_call: TRBV4-1; clone_size: .
cdr3_nt: TGTGCCAGCAGCACCGACACAAACACTGAAGCTTTCTTT; cdr3_aa: CASSTDTNTEAFF; cdr3_length: 13; j_call: TRBJ1-1; d_call: .; v_call: TRBV7-8; clone_size: .